Sequencing of this TCR beta chain was carried out in a study of cytomegalovirus exposure and HLA in healthy donors. Overall study results and limits: The study labeled approximately 150 TCR beta chains cytomegalovirus-associated. Prior analysis indicated that the majority of TCR beta V segments exhibited productivity approximately 87% or approximately 30% of the time. In vitro confirmation showed a few CMV-associated chains to be CMV antigen specific.

Concerning this clone: What it recognizes is unknown.

PCR used 60 Vbeta primers and 13 Jbeta primers. Profiled with immunoSEQ multiplex PCR; TCRdb holds only in-frame clones, not every one. The profile shows roughly 130,000 clones, more than 80% of them singletons. The sequence was collected from a young man in good health and CMV-seronegative. The specimen was PBMCs.

The CDR3 DNA is TGCAGCGTGGCCGGGACAGGGGTATTGGATAACTATGGCTACACCTTC. It translates to CSVAGTGVLDNYGYTF. The rearrangement links TRBV29-1 to TRBJ1-2, with 10 nucleotides matching TRBD1. Germline V gene sequence: CDR1 SQVTM, CDR2 ANQGSEA. CDR3 size: 16 residues. Trimming took 6 bases from V and 1 from J; bases not matched to a gene: 11.